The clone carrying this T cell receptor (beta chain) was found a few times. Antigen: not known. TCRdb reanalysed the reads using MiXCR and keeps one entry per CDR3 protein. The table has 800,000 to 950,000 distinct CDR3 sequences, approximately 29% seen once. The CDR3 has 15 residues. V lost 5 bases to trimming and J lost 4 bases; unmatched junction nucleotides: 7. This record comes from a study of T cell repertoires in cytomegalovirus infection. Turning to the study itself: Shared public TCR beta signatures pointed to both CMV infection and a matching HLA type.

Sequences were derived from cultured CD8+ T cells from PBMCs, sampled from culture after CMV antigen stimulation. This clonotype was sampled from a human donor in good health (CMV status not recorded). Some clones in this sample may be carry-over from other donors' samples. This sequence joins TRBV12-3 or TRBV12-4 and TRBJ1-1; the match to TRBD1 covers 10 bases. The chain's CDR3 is CASSPDRGIGTEAFF. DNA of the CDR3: TGTGCCAGCAGTCCGGACAGGGGGATTGGCACTGAAGCTTTCTTT.